The 17 T cell receptor beta chains in this list originate from one sample, sequenced in a study of shared clonotypes between healthy human individuals. CD45RO-negative cells were positively selected for CCR7, leaving out terminally differentiated effector memory CD45RA+ cells. TCRdb's table, derived via immunoSEQ multiplex PCR, lists solely in-frame clones and lacks some. The table records fewer than 800,000 clones, about 90% of them present only once. Sequenced material: naive CD8+ T cells sorted from blood. These receptors originate from a man aged 25 to 40 in good health.

The chain has TRBV18 and TRBJ2-7; 7 positions match TRBD1. The CDR3 runs to 15 residues. Germline V gives CDR1 KGHSH, CDR2 LQKENI. V shed 5 bases, J shed 5 bases, and the junction held 12 bases outside the gene matches. CDR3 residues: CASSGYRGRFDEQYF. CDR3 nucleotides: TGTGCCAGCTCAGGATACAGGGGACGTTTCGACGAGCAGTACTTC.

CDR3 bases: TGCGCCAGCAGCGGGGGACAGACTAATCAGCCCCAGCATTTT. Protein: CASSGGQTNQPQHF. The chain couples TRBV10-2 to TRBJ1-5, with 7 bases that match TRBD1. The germline CDR1 and CDR2 sequences are WSHSY and SAAADI. V shed 6 bases and J 4 bases; nucleotides not matched to a gene: 6. The CDR3 contains 14 residues.

In its sample, this clone was seen once. The V call is TRBV5-6, the J call TRBJ1-2; perhaps TRBD1 as D (6 bases). Trimming cost V 0 bases and J 9 bases, with 9 bases left between them. Germline V gives CDR1 SGHDT, CDR2 YYEEEE. The CDR3 is made up of 12 amino acids. The CDR3 protein is CASSLDDRSYTF. In DNA, the CDR3 is TGTGCCAGCAGCTTGGATGACAGGAGCTACACCTTC.

This clone was recorded once. V gene TRBV28 combines with J gene TRBJ2-7; no definite D call. The CDR3 extends over 11 amino acids. CDR1 is MDHEN, CDR2 SYDVKM, per germline. The V end was cut by 7 bases, the J end by 3 bases, with 7 bases between. The CDR3 DNA follows: TGTGCCAGCATGGGGTTCTACGAGCAGTACTTC. Encoded protein: CASMGFYEQYF. Variable domain in full (rest from reference TRBV28 and TRBJ2-7): DVKVTQSSRYLVKRTGEKVFLECVQDMDHENMFWYRQDPGLGLRLIYFSYDVKMKEKGDIPEGYSVSREKKERFSLILESASTNQTSMYLCASMGFYEQYFGPGTRLTVT.

The chain uses TRBV27 and TRBJ1-4; TRBD1 might be the D (5 bases). The CDR3 runs 13 residues. Trimming removed 1 base at V and 6 bases at J, with 6 bases between. CDR1 and CDR2 from the germline V gene are MNHEY and SMNVEV (reference sequence). The CDR3 loop reads CASSLWGDEKLFF. In DNA, the CDR3 is TGTGCCAGCAGTTTATGGGGGGATGAAAAACTGTTTTTT.

The V call is TRBV15, the J call TRBJ2-7; TRBD1 aligns across 11 bases. V lost 3 bases to trimming and J lost 6 bases; unmatched junction nucleotides: 4. Per germline, CDR1 LNHNV and CDR2 YYDKDF (reference sequence). This CDR3 region has 14 residues. The CDR3 DNA sequence: TGTGCCACCAGCAGGGACAGGGGGCTCGGCGAGCAGTACTTC. Translated: CATSRDRGLGEQYF. The full variable domain, with the rest looked up from reference TRBV15 and TRBJ2-7, is DAMVIQNPRYQVTQFGKPVTLSCSQTLNHNVMYWYQQKSSQAPKLLFHYYDKDFNNEADTPDNFQSRRPNTSFCFLDIRSPGLGDTAMYLCATSRDRGLGEQYFGPGTRLTVT.

This chain links TRBV30 with TRBJ2-2; the D is unclear. Germline V gene data show CDR1 as GTSNPN and CDR2 as SVGIG (reference sequence). Deletions cut 0 bases from V and 1 base from J, with 12 bases between. There are 16 residues in the CDR3. CDR3 in amino acids: CAWSVRAVRNTGELFF. In DNA form, the CDR3 reads TGTGCCTGGAGTGTACGGGCCGTTCGGAACACCGGGGAGCTGTTTTTT.

The chain combines TRBV6-4 with TRBJ2-1; no definite D call. The CDR3 sequence is 13 residues long. Trimming left V 0 bases short and J 6 bases short, with 6 bases between. Per the germline V gene, CDR1 is MRHNA and CDR2 is SNTAGT. The CDR3 DNA reads as TGTGCCAGCAGTGACTCGAGAGGCAATGAGCAGTTCTTC. Its protein is CASSDSRGNEQFF.

This rearrangement joins TRBV19 to TRBJ2-1, with D unresolved. CDR1 is LNHDA, CDR2 SQIVND, per germline (reference sequence). This CDR3 is built from 15 residues. The ends were cut back, 5 bases at V and 0 bases at J, with 11 bases in the middle. The chain's CDR3 is CASSQRYNSYNEQFF. CDR3 bases: TGTGCCAGTAGTCAAAGATATAACTCCTACAATGAGCAGTTCTTC.

The V gene is TRBV9, the J gene TRBJ2-3; 11 nucleotides align to TRBD2. This CDR3 has 17 amino acids. V lost 4 bases to trimming and J lost 2 bases; unmatched junction nucleotides: 9. Per germline, CDR1 SGDLS and CDR2 YYNGEE. DNA of the CDR3: TGTGCCAGCAGCAAAGCTGGGACTAGCGGACCCACAGATACGCAGTATTTT. Amino acids: CASSKAGTSGPTDTQYF.

This clone appeared once. V usage is TRBV9 and J usage is TRBJ2-2; 8 nucleotides line up with TRBD2. Trimming at V came to 0 bases and at J to 0 bases, leaving 7 bases not matched to a gene. The CDR3 contains 18 residues. Germline V lookup: CDR1 SGDLS, CDR2 YYNGEE. The CDR3 nucleotides are TGTGCCAGCAGCGTAGTGAGGACGGGAGGGCCGAACACCGGGGAGCTGTTTTTT. Protein: CASSVVRTGGPNTGELFF.

This clone was seen just once. This sequence joins TRBV6-5 and TRBJ2-7; 12 bases fit TRBD2. Germline lookup yields CDR1 MNHEY and CDR2 SVGAGI. The V segment lost 2 bases and the J segment 7 bases; nucleotides outside the gene matches: 6. CDR3 length: 15 amino acids. The CDR3 loop reads CASSYAPGLAGEQYF. CDR3 in DNA: TGTGCCAGCAGTTACGCCCCGGGACTAGCGGGTGAGCAGTACTTC.

V and J are TRBV11-2 and TRBJ2-7, with a weak D call TRBD1 (6 bases). Trimming shortened V by 0 bases and J by 4 bases, and 19 bases separated the two germline ends. Germline V CDR1 and CDR2: SGHAT, FQNNGV. This CDR3 region has 17 residues. This CDR3 is CASSLDPYRQVWYEQYF. The CDR3 bases are TGTGCCAGCAGCTTAGATCCCTACCGACAGGTTTGGTACGAGCAGTACTTC.

The chain employs TRBV11-2 and TRBJ2-5; 10 bases fit TRBD1. J was trimmed by 5 bases and V by 5 bases; bases with no gene match: 11. The V gene's germline CDR1 is SGHAT and CDR2 FQNNGV. The CDR3 runs 16 residues. CDR3 loop: CASSSKWDRGYETQYF. Written as DNA, the CDR3 is TGTGCCAGCAGCAGTAAGTGGGACAGGGGTTACGAGACCCAGTACTTC. Looking up the rest from reference TRBV11-2 and TRBJ2-5 gives the full variable domain: EAGVAQSPRYKIIEKRQSVAFWCNPISGHATLYWYQQILGQGPKLLIQFQNNGVVDDSQLPKDRFSAERLKGVDSTLKIQPAKLEDSAVYLCASSSKWDRGYETQYFGPGTRLLVL.

This chain connects TRBV11-2 to TRBJ1-5; 7 nucleotides align to TRBD1. Germline V gene lookup returns CDR1 SGHAT and CDR2 FQNNGV. The CDR3 has 15 residues. V was clipped by 5 bases and J by 0 bases; unmatched bases: 4. CDR3 sequence reads: CASSPGQDSNQPQHF. The CDR3 nucleotides read TGTGCCAGCAGCCCCGGACAGGATAGCAATCAGCCCCAGCATTTT.

This chain uses TRBV7-6 with TRBJ2-1; D unclear. The CDR3 sequence is 17 residues long. Germline CDR1 and CDR2: SGHVS and FNYEAQ. The V gene lost 0 bases and the J gene lost 0 bases, with 12 bases spanning the gap. The CDR3 nucleotides read TGTGCCAGCAGCTTAGCCTCCCAGGAGAGCTCCTACAATGAGCAGTTCTTC. Amino acid sequence: CASSLASQESSYNEQFF.

The DNA of the CDR3 is TGTGCCAGCAGCCTGAGTGGCTCAAACGAGCAGTACTTC. Translating gives CASSLSGSNEQYF. The chain joins TRBV7-6 to TRBJ2-7; no clear D. Germline-derived CDR1 and CDR2 are SGHVS and FNYEAQ. With 5 bases removed from V and 5 bases from J, the gap between germline ends came to 13 bases. The CDR3 has 13 residues.